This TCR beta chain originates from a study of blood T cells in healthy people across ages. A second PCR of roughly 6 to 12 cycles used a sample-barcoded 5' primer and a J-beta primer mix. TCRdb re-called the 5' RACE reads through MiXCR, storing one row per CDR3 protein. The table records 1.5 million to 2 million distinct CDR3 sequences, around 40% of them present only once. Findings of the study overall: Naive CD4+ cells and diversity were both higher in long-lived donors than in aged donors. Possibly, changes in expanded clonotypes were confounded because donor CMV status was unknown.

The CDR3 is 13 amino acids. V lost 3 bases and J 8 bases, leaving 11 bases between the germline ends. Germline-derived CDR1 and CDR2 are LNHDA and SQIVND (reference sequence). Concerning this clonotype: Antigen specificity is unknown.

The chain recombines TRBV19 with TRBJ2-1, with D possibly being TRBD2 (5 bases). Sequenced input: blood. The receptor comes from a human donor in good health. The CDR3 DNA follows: TGTGCCAGTAGTATTAAGGCGGACTATGAGCAGTTCTTC. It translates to CASSIKADYEQFF. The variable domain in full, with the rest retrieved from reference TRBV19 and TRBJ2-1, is DGGITQSPKYLFRKEGQNVTLSCEQNLNHDAMYWYRQDPGQGLRLIYYSQIVNDFQKGDIAEGYSVSREKKESFPLTVTSAQKNPTAFYLCASSIKADYEQFFGPGTRLTVL.